This passage covers 8 T cell receptor beta chains from one sample sequenced in a study of T-cell memory formation after mild COVID-19. In TCRdb, the 5' RACE reads were re-called with MiXCR into one record per CDR3 protein. The table includes under 350,000 distinct CDR3 sequences, around 16% detected once. What was sequenced was PBMCs or a T cell subset sorted from them (not recorded which). All receptors come from a man in his late teens or twenties who had mild COVID-19 (a few samples of this study predate the infection). Cell type and time point are not known.

The gene calls are TRBV11-2 and TRBJ2-3, with TRBD2 matching 11 bases. Germline V gene data show CDR1 as SGHAT and CDR2 as FQNNGV. Germline trimming cut 4 bases from V and 1 base from J; bases unmatched to any gene: 7. The CDR3 extends over 17 amino acids. CDR3 loop: CASSSTTSGGRTDTQYF. The CDR3 DNA sequence: TGTGCCAGCAGCTCCACCACTAGCGGGGGCCGCACAGATACGCAGTATTTT.

The chain employs TRBV4-3 and TRBJ2-3, with 8 positions matching TRBD2. From germline, CDR1 is LGHNA and CDR2 YSLEER. There are 16 residues in the CDR3. Unmatched junction bases numbered 9, after V lost 3 bases and J lost 4 bases. The CDR3 DNA is TGCGCCAGCAGCCAGCCTACGGGGGGGGCCGCAGATACGCAGTATTTT. Its protein is CASSQPTGGAADTQYF.

J is TRBJ2-7 and V is TRBV2; D gene uncertain. The V and J ends lost 6 bases and 2 bases respectively, with 14 bases between them. Germline assignment: CDR1 SNHLY and CDR2 FYNNEI. CDR3 length: 14 residues. The CDR3 nucleotides are TGTGCCAGCAGAGAGGCCAGCCTAACCTACGAGCAGTACGTC. This gives the protein CASREASLTYEQYV.

This clonotype showed up just a few times. The chain uses TRBV7-9 and TRBJ2-5, with D possibly being TRBD2 (5 bases). With 7 bases removed from V and 5 bases from J, the gap between germline ends came to 17 bases. Germline V gene sequence: CDR1 SEHNR, CDR2 FQNEAQ (reference sequence). This CDR3 has 14 amino acids. The CDR3 protein is CASTSTARGETQYF. In DNA form, the CDR3 reads TGTGCCAGCACCTCAACCGCCAGAGGGGAGACCCAGTACTTC.

On this clonotype: A much larger clone lies one base from this, so it may be a read error. The rearrangement joins TRBV14 to TRBJ2-6, with D maybe TRBD1 (6 bases). The CDR3 loop spans 15 amino acids. CDR1 and CDR2 from the germline V gene are SGHDN and FVKESK. The CDR3 loop is CANSPGHSGANVLTF. Here the CDR3 DNA reads TGTGCCAACAGCCCGGGACACTCTGGGGCCAACGTCCTGACTTTC.

The sample holds a few counts of this clonotype. The genes are TRBV7-9 and TRBJ2-6, with unresolved D. Looked up from germline, CDR1 is SEHNR and CDR2 is FQNEAQ (reference sequence). The V end lost 6 bases, the J end lost 5 bases, and 5 bases lay between the germline ends. This CDR3 is built from 12 residues. The CDR3 DNA sequence: TGTGCCAGCAGTTCTTGGGCCAACGTCCTGACTTTC. This encodes CASSSWANVLTF.

The chain recombines TRBV4-1 with TRBJ2-7; 7 bases align to TRBD1. Germline V CDR1 and CDR2: MGHRA, YSYEKL. This CDR3 comprises 16 residues. J gave up 2 bases and V 2 bases, and 9 bases lay outside the gene matches. The CDR3 coding sequence is TGCGCCAGCAGCCAAAGTCCGGGACAGACGGCCTACGAGCAGTACTTC. This sequence encodes CASSQSPGQTAYEQYF.

The chain has TRBV7-2 and TRBJ2-5; TRBD1 matches 9 bases. The germline CDR1 and CDR2 sequences are SGHTA and FQGNSA. This CDR3 has 16 amino acids. The V and J ends lost 5 bases and 5 bases, in that order; junction bases with no gene match: 12. DNA of the CDR3: TGTGCCAGCAGCCCTATAGACAGGGGGAAGCGGGAGACCCAGTACTTC. As protein: CASSPIDRGKRETQYF. Filled out from reference TRBV7-2 and TRBJ2-5, the complete variable domain reads GAGVSQSPSNKVTEKGKDVELRCDPISGHTALYWYRQSLGQGLEFLIYFQGNSAPDKSGLPSDRFSAERTGGSVSTLTIQRTQQEDSAVYLCASSPIDRGKRETQYFGPGTRLLVL.